This is a list of T cell receptor beta chains from one sample in a study of blood T cell repertoires in COVID-19. Libraries were prepared by immunoSEQ multiplex PCR; TCRdb keeps only in-frame clonotypes and omits some of them. The sample includes fewer than 350,000 clones, roughly 90% seen only once; the top ten take approximately 1.5%. The sequenced sample consisted of PBMCs or T cells enriched from blood (not recorded which). All receptors come from a woman in her late teens or twenties with acute COVID-19. Each CDR3 is given with its conserved first and last residue. Clone size is given for some rows only: seen once, a few or many times, or a class if the clone is expanded.

len	abundance	v_gene	j_gene	CDR3aa
16	.	TRBV18	TRBJ2-7	CASSPQDRDLLYEQYF
16	once	TRBV18	TRBJ2-7	CASSPTGVGITYEQYF
18	.	TRBV11-2	TRBJ1-4	CASSLVGPEGQPNEKLFF
14	.	TRBV5-6	TRBJ1-2	CASSLVQGYYGYTF
15	.	TRBV6-2/TRBV6-3	TRBJ1-5	CASSPAYRGYQPQHF
16	.	TRBV7-9	TRBJ2-2	CASSNPGGIWAGELFF
12	.	TRBV27	TRBJ1-6	CASSLGDKQLHF
17	few	TRBV21-1	TRBJ2-1	CASSPKMTSGRANEQFF
16	.	TRBV18	TRBJ2-4	CASSLGLLSVKNIQYF
20	.	TRBV6-1	TRBJ2-3	CASSDITSGRPRKRADTQYF
12	.	TRBV29-1	TRBJ1-1	CSGRRGNTEAFF
11	.	TRBV29-1	TRBJ1-2	CSVTRGFGYTF
16	.	TRBV4-2	TRBJ2-1	CASSQDQHNVDNEQFF
15	.	TRBV5-1	TRBJ1-2	CASSLRGEGGYGYTF
15	.	TRBV6-2/TRBV6-3	TRBJ1-4	CASSYGGQRLEKLFF
16	.	TRBV19	TRBJ2-1	CASSLPASGGVNEQFF
14	.	TRBV3-1/TRBV3-2	TRBJ1-5	CASSYGQGGQPQHF
15	.	TRBV6-5	TRBJ2-1	CASSVTSGTSSEQFF
15	.	TRBV5-6	TRBJ2-7	CASSSEPGPSYEQYF
15	.	TRBV6-5	TRBJ2-7	CASRRAGQARHEQYF
14	few	TRBV10-3	TRBJ1-2	CAIRQGTANYGYTF